The present T cell receptor beta chain was sequenced within a study of blood T cell repertoires in COVID-19. TCRdb's copy holds only in-frame clones and misses some; the assay was immunoSEQ multiplex PCR. Of roughly 160,000 clones in the sample, 86% were seen once. V gave up 3 bases and J gave up 4 bases; unmatched junction bases: 7. The CDR3 is 16 residues long. In germline, CDR1 is GTSNPN, CDR2 SVGIG (reference sequence). The TCR originated in a man aged 18 to 29 with acute or convalescent COVID-19. The specimen sequenced was peripheral blood. The chain is built from TRBV30 and TRBJ2-3; 13 bases map to TRBD2. CDR3 sequence reads: CAWSHGLAGAADTQYF. As DNA, the CDR3 is TGTGCCTGGAGCCATGGACTAGCGGGGGCTGCAGATACGCAGTATTTT.